This T cell receptor beta chain was profiled in a study of blood T cell repertoires in COVID-19. Study in general: Collection of acute and convalescent COVID-19 samples took place in the United States, Italy and Spain. In each case, the material was cDNA or gDNA derived from T cells, B-cell-depleted T cells, or PBMCs.

Germline V gives CDR1 KGHDR, CDR2 SFDVKD. Between the trimmed V and J ends, which lost 10 bases and 4 bases, there was a span of 12 bases. This CDR3 has 13 residues. Some clones are missing from TCRdb's copy, which holds only in-frame ones; the method was immunoSEQ multiplex PCR. Here the sample spans 300,000 to 400,000 clones, roughly 87% being singletons. Seattle patient enrollment occurred during active infection, with longitudinal follow-up thereafter. The chain has TRBV24-1 and TRBJ1-4; perhaps TRBD1 as D (6 bases). This sequence was found in a young man with COVID-19, enrolled during active disease. Sequences were obtained from peripheral blood. CDR3 DNA sequence: TGTGCCACGCTAAGGACAGATAATGAAAAACTGTTTTTT. Its protein is CATLRTDNEKLFF.